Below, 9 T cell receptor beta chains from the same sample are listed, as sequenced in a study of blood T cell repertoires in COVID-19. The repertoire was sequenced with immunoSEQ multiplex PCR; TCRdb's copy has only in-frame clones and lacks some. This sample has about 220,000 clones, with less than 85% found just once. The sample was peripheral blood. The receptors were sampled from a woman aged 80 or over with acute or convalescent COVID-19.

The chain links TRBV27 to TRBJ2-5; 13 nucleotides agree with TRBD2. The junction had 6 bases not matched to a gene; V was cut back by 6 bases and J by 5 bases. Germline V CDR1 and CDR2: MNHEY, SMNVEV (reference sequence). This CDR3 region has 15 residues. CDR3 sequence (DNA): TGTGCCAGCAGGTGGACTAGCGGGGGAGGGGAGACCCAGTACTTC. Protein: CASRWTSGGGETQYF.

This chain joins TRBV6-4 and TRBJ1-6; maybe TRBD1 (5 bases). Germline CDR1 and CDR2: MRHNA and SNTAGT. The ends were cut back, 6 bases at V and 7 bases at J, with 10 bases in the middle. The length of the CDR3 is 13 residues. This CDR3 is CASRETENSPLHF. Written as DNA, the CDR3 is TGTGCCAGCAGGGAGACAGAAAATTCACCCCTCCACTTT.

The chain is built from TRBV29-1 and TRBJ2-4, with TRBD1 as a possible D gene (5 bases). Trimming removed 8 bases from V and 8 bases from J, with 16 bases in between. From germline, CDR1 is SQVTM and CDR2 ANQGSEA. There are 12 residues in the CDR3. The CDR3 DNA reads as TGCAGCACAGGCGGAACCTCGGACATTCAGTACTTC. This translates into CSTGGTSDIQYF. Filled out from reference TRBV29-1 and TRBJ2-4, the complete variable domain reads SAVISQKPSRDICQRGTSLTIQCQVDSQVTMMFWYRQQPGQSLTLIATANQGSEATYESGFVIDKFPISRPNLTFSTLTVSNMSPEDSSIYLCSTGGTSDIQYFGAGTRLSVL.

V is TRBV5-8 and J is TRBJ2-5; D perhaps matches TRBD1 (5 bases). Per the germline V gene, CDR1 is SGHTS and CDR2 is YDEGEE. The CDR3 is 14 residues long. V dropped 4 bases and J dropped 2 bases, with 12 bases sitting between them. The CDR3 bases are TGTGCCAGCAGCCCCGGGCAGGGACAAGAGACCCAGTACTTC. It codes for CASSPGQGQETQYF.

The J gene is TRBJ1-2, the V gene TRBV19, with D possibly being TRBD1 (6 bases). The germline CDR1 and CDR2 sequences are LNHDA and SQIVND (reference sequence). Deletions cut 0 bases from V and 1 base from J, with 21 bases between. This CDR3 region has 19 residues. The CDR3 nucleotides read TGTGCCAGTAGTATAGACAGGGGTTCGGGAATCCTAGATAACTATGGCTACACCTTC. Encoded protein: CASSIDRGSGILDNYGYTF.

The CDR3 region is CASSQDLSTEAFF. The CDR3 DNA sequence: TGTGCCAGCAGCCAAGACTTGTCCACTGAAGCTTTCTTT. The chain recombines TRBV14 with TRBJ1-1; the D is unclear. Germline V gene sequence: CDR1 SGHDN, CDR2 FVKESK. This CDR3 is built from 13 residues. The ends were cut back, 0 bases at V and 4 bases at J, with 6 bases in the middle.

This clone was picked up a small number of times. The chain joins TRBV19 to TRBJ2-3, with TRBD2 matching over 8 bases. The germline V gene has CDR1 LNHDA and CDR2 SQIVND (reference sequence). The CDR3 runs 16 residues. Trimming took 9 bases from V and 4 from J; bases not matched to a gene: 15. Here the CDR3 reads CASSPLRAGVADTQYF. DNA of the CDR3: TGTGCCAGCAGCCCCCTAAGAGCGGGGGTGGCAGATACGCAGTATTTT.

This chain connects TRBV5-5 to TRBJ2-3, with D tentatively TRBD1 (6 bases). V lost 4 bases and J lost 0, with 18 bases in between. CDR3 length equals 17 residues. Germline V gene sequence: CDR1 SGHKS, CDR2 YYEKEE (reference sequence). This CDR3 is CASSARGGQPSTDTQYF. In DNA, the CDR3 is TGTGCCAGCAGCGCCCGGGGCGGACAGCCAAGCACAGATACGCAGTATTTT.

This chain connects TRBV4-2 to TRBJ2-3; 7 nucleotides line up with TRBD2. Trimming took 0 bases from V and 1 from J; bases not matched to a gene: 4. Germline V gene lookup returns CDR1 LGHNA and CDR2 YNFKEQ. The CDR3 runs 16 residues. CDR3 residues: CASSQEGGGRTDTQYF. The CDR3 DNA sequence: TGTGCCAGCAGCCAAGAAGGCGGGGGACGCACAGATACGCAGTATTTT.